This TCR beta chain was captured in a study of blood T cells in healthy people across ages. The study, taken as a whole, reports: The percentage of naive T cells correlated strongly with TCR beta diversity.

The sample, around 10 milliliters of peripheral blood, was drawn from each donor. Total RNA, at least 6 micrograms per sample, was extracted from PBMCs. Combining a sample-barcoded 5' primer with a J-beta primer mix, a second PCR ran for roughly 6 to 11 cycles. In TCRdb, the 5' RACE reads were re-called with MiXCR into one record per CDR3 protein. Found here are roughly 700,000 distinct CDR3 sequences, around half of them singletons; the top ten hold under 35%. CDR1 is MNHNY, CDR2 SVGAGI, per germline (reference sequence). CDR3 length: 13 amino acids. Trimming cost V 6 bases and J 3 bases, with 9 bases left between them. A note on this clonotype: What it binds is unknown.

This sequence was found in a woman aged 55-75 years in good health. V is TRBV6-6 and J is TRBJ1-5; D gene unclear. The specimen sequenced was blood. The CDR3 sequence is CASRGYDNQPQHF. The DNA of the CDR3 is TGTGCCAGCAGGGGGTATGACAATCAGCCCCAGCATTTT.